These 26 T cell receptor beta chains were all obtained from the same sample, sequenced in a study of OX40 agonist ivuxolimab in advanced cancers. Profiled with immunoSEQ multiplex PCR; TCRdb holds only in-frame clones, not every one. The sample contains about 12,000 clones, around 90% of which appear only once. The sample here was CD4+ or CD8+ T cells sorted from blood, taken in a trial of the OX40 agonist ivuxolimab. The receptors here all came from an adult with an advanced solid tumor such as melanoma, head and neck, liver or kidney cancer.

CDR3 amino acids: CASSPSAAEGNTQYF. The CDR3 DNA is TGTGCCAGCAGCCCTAGCGCAGCAGAGGGTAATACGCAGTATTTT. The rearrangement uses TRBV6-4 and TRBJ2-3, with a tentative D call TRBD2 (6 bases). Germline loops: CDR1 MRHNA, CDR2 SNTAGT. V gave up 6 bases and J gave up 7 bases, with 20 bases separating them. The CDR3 totals 15 residues.

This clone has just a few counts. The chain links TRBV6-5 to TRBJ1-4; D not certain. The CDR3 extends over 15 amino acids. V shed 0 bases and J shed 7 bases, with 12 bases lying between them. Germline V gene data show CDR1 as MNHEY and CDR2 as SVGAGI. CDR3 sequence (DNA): TGTGCCAGCAGTTACTCGATTGAAGTAGGTGAAAAACTGTTTTTT. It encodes CASSYSIEVGEKLFF.

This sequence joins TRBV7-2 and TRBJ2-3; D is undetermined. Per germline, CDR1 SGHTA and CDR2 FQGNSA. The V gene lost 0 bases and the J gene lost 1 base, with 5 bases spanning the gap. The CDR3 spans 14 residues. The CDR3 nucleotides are TGTGCCAGCAGCTTAGCCACACGCACAGATACGCAGTATTTT. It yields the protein CASSLATRTDTQYF.

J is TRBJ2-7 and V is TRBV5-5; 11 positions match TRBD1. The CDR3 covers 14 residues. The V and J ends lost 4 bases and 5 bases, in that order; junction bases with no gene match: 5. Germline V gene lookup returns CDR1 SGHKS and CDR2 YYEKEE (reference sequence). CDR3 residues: CASSPDRGLDEQYF. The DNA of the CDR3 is TGTGCCAGCAGCCCGGACAGGGGGCTTGACGAGCAGTACTTC.

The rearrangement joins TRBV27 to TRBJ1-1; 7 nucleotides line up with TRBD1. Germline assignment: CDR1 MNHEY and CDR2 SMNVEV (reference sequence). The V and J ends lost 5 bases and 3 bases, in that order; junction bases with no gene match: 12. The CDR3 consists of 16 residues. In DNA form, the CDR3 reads TGTGCCAGCAGTCCCTCGGGCAGGGGGTTCGACACTGAAGCTTTCTTT. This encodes CASSPSGRGFDTEAFF.

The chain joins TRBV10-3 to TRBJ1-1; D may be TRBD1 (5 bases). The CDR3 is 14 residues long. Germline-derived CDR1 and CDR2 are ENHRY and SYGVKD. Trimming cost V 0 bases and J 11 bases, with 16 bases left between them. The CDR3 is CAISESTGPRGAFF. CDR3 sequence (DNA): TGTGCCATCAGTGAGTCCACGGGTCCCCGGGGGGCTTTCTTT.

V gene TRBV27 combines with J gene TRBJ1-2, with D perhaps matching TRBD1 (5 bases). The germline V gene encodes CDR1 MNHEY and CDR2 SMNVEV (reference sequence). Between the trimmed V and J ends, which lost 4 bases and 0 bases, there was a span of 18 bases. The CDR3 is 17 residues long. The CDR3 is CASSSRGGSPSNYGYTF. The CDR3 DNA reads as TGTGCCAGCAGTTCTCGGGGGGGGTCCCCTTCTAACTATGGCTACACCTTC.

CDR3 nucleotide sequence: TGTGCCAGCAGTGAACTGGGGGGGCTGGCTAATGAAAAACTGTTTTTT. Translating gives CASSELGGLANEKLFF. V gene TRBV6-1 combines with J gene TRBJ1-4; a weak D match, TRBD1 (6 bases). The CDR3 has 16 residues. The germline V gene encodes CDR1 MNHNS and CDR2 SASEGT. V dropped 2 bases and J dropped 3 bases, with 13 bases sitting between them.

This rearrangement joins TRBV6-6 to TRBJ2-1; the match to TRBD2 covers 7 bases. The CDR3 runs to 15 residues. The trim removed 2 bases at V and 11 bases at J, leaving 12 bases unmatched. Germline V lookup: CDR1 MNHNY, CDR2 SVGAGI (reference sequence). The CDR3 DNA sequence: TGTGCCAGCAGTTACACCGGACTAGTGGACGATAAGCAGTTCTTC. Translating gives CASSYTGLVDDKQFF.

CDR3 bases: TGCGCCAGCAGCCAAGATTTGAGGGAGGCTAATGAAAAACTGTTTTTT. This sequence encodes CASSQDLREANEKLFF. The genes are TRBV4-1 and TRBJ1-4; D is ambiguous. Trimming removed 0 bases from V and 3 bases from J, with 11 bases in between. Germline V gives CDR1 MGHRA, CDR2 YSYEKL. The CDR3 has 16 residues.

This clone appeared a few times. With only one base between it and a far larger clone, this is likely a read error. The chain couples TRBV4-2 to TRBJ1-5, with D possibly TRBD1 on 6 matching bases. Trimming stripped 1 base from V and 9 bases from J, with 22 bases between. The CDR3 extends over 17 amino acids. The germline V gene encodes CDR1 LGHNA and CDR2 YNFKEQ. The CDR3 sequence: CASSQGPKTGHSVPQHF. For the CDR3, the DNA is TGTGCCAGCAGCCAAGGCCCCAAGACAGGCCACTCGGTGCCCCAGCATTTT.

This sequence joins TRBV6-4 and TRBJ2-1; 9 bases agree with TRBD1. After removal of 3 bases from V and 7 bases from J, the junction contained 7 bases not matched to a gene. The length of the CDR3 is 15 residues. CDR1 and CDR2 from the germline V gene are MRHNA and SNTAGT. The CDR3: CASSESGQGFNEQFF. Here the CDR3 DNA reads TGTGCCAGCAGTGAATCGGGACAGGGTTTTAATGAGCAGTTCTTC.

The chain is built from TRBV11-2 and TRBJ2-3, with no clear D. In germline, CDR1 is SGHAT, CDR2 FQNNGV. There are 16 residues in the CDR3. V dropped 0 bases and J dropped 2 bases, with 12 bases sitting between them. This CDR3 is CASSLESQATTDTQYF. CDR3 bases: TGTGCCAGCAGCTTAGAGTCGCAGGCCACCACAGATACGCAGTATTTT.

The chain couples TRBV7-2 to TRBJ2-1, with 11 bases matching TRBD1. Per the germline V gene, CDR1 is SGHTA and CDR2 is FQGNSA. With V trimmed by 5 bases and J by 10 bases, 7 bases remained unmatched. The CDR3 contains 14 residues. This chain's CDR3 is CASSPDRGLREQFF. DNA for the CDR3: TGTGCCAGCAGCCCGGACAGGGGGCTGCGGGAGCAGTTCTTC. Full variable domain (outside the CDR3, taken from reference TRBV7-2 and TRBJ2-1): GAGVSQSPSNKVTEKGKDVELRCDPISGHTALYWYRQSLGQGLEFLIYFQGNSAPDKSGLPSDRFSAERTGGSVSTLTIQRTQQEDSAVYLCASSPDRGLREQFFGPGTRLTVL.

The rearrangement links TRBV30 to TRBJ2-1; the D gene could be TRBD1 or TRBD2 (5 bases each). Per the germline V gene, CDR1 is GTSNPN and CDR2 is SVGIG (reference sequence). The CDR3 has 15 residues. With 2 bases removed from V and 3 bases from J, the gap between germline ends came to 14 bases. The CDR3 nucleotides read TGTGCCTGGAGTCCCCCCGGGGCAGACTACAATGAGCAGTTCTTC. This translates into CAWSPPGADYNEQFF.

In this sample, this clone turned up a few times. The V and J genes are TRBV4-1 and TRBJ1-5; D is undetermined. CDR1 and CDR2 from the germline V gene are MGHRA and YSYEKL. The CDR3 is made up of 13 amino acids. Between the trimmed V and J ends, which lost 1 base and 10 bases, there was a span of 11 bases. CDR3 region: CASSQAQLGPQHF. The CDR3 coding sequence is TGCGCCAGCAGCCAAGCACAGTTGGGCCCCCAGCATTTT.

This chain's CDR3 is CASSPGGSHQPQHF. In DNA form, the CDR3 reads TGTGCCAGCAGCCCCGGAGGGAGTCATCAGCCCCAGCATTTT. The rearrangement joins TRBV7-9 to TRBJ1-5, with D unresolved. CDR1 SEHNR and CDR2 FQNEAQ come from the germline V gene (reference sequence). The CDR3 has 14 amino acids. V gave up 5 bases and J gave up 5 bases, with 13 bases separating them.

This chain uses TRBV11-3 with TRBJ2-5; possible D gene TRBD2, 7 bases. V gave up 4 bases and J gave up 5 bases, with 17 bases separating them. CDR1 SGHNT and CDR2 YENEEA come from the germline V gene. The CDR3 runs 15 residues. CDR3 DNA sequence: TGTGCCAGCAGCTATTGGGGGGGCGCGGCGGAGACCCAGTACTTC. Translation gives CASSYWGGAAETQYF.

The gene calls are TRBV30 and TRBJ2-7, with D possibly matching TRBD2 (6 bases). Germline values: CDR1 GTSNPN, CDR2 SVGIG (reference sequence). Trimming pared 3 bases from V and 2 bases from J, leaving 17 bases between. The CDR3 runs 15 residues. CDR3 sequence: CAWSKGLQNTYEQYF. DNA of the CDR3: TGTGCCTGGAGCAAGGGACTTCAGAACACCTACGAGCAGTACTTC.

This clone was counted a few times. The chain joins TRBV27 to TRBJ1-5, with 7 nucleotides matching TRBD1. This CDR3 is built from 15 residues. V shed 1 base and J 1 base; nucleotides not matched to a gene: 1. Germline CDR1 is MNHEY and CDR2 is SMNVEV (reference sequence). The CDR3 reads CASSLFRGSNQPQHF. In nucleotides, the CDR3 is TGTGCCAGCAGTTTATTCAGGGGGAGCAATCAGCCCCAGCATTTT.

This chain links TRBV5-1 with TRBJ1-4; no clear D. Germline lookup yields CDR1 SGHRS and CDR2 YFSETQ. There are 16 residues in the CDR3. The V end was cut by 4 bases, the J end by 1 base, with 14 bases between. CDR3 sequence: CASSPQGRKTNEKLFF. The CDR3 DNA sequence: TGCGCCAGCAGCCCCCAAGGACGAAAAACTAATGAAAAACTGTTTTTT.

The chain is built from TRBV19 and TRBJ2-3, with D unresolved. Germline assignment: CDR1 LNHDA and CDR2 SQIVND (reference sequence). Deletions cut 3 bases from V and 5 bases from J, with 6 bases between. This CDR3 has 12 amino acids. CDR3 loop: CASSIRRDTQYF. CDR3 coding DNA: TGTGCCAGTAGTATTCGACGAGATACGCAGTATTTT.

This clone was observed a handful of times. For the CDR3, the DNA is TGCGCCAGCTGCCCCACAGGGTCTCACTGCTATGGCTACACCTTC. Protein sequence: CASCPTGSHCYGYTF. The V and J genes are TRBV10-1 and TRBJ1-2, with D possibly being TRBD1 (6 bases). This CDR3 contains 15 residues. CDR1 and CDR2 (germline): WNHNN, SYGVQD (reference sequence). V was cut by 8 bases and J by 4 bases, with 20 bases left in between.

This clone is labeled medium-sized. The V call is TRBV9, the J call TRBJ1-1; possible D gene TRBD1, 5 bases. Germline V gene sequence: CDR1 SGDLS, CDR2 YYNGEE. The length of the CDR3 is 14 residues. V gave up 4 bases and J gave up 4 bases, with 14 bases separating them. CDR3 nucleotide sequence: TGTGCCAGCAGCCGTTCGGGGCTAGGCACTGAAGCTTTCTTT. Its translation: CASSRSGLGTEAFF. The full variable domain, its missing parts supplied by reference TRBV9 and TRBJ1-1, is DSGVTQTPKHLITATGQRVTLRCSPRSGDLSVYWYQQSLDQGLQFLIQYYNGEERAKGNILERFSAQQFPDLHSELNLSSLELGDSALYFCASSRSGLGTEAFFGQGTRLTVV.

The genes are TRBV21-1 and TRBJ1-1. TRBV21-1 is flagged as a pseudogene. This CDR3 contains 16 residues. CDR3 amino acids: CASSKGIGNRGTEAFF. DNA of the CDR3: TGTGCCAGCAGCAAAGGGATCGGGAACCGTGGCACTGAAGCTTTCTTT.

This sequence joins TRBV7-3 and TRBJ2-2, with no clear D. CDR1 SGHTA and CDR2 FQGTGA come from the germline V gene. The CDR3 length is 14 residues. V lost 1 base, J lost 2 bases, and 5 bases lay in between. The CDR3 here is CASSLRDNTGELFF. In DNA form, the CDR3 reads TGTGCCAGCAGCTTAAGAGACAACACCGGGGAGCTGTTTTTT. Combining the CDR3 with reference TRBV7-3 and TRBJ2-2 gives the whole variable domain GAGVSQTPSNKVTEKGKYVELRCDPISGHTALYWYRQSLGQGPEFLIYFQGTGAADDSGLPNDRFFAVRPEGSVSTLKIQRTERGDSAVYLCASSLRDNTGELFFGEGSRLTVL.